Listed below are T cell receptor beta chains from one sample, sequenced in a study of shared clonotypes between healthy human individuals. Assay used: immunoSEQ multiplex PCR; TCRdb lists only in-frame clones, some missing. The sample holds about 2.3 million clones, approximately 90% seen once. Sequenced: naive CD4+ T cells from PBMCs. These receptors all stem from a man in his late teens or twenties in good health. Some clones in this sample may be carry-over from other donors' samples. The CDR3 runs from the conserved cysteine through the conserved F or W. A D gene is named only where the DNA matches it firmly. Clone size appears in some rows only: once, few, many, or a class for an expanded clone.

v_gene	abundance	j_gene	d_gene	CDR3nt	CDR3aa
TRBV7-2	-	TRBJ2-3	TRBD2	TGTGCCAGCAGCTCGGGACTAGCGGGAGTAACAGATACGCAGTATTTT	CASSSGLAGVTDTQYF
TRBV28	-	TRBJ1-1	-	TGTGCCAGCAGTTTCGGGGTATTATTATTGGGGGCTTTCTTT	CASSFGVLLLGAFF
TRBV2	-	TRBJ2-1	TRBD1	TGTGCCAGCAGTGCTCAGGGGGACAATGAGCAGTTCTTC	CASSAQGDNEQFF
TRBV6-5	-	TRBJ1-4	-	TGTGCCAGCAGACGGGACGTAGCTAATGAAAAACTGTTTTTT	CASRRDVANEKLFF
TRBV7-3	-	TRBJ1-5	-	TGTGCCAGCAGCTTCCGGAAAAATCAGCCCCAGCATTTT	CASSFRKNQPQHF
TRBV7-6	-	TRBJ2-2	-	TGTGCCAGCAGCGGAGGTCGTAAGACCGGGGAGCTGTTTTTT	CASSGGRKTGELFF
TRBV30	-	TRBJ2-7	-	TGTGCCTGGTCGTTGACTTTCTCCTACGAGCAGTACTTC	CAWSLTFSYEQYF
TRBV2	once	TRBJ2-7	TRBD1	TGTGCCAGCAGTGAAGGGGACAGCACATACGAGCAGTACTTC	CASSEGDSTYEQYF
TRBV6-1	-	TRBJ1-2	-	TGTGCCAGCAGTGAAACAGGCTTTGATGGCTACACCTTC	CASSETGFDGYTF
TRBV29-1	-	TRBJ1-2	-	TGCAGCGCCGACGGGGGACCCTATGGCTACACCTTC	CSADGGPYGYTF
TRBV28	once	TRBJ2-7	TRBD1	TGTGCCACGCGACAGGGCCCCTACGAGCAGTACTTC	CATRQGPYEQYF
TRBV30	-	TRBJ2-1	-	TGTGCCTGGAGTGTGGTGGGAGGAGTAAATGAGCAGTTCTTC	CAWSVVGGVNEQFF
TRBV5-4	-	TRBJ2-1	TRBD2	TGTGCCAGCAGCTCGGTAACTAGCGGGAGCAATGAGCAGTTCTTC	CASSSVTSGSNEQFF
TRBV28	-	TRBJ1-2	-	TGTGCCAGCACTCCAGTGGGGGGAGGCTATGGCTACACCTTC	CASTPVGGGYGYTF
TRBV5-4	-	TRBJ1-2	TRBD1	TGTGCCAGCAGCTCCGGACAGGGCTATGGCTACACCTTC	CASSSGQGYGYTF
TRBV5-6	-	TRBJ2-5	-	TGTGCCAGCAGCTTGGGGTTCCACCGGGGGACCCAGTACTTC	CASSLGFHRGTQYF
TRBV6-5	-	TRBJ1-1	TRBD1	TGTGCCAGCAGTTACCGGACAGGGGGGAGGTTGGTACAAGCTTTCTTT	CASSYRTGGRLVQAFF
TRBV6-1	-	TRBJ2-5	TRBD1	TGTGCCAGCAGGGGCGCAGGGACAGGGGAAGAGACCCAGTACTTC	CASRGAGTGEETQYF
TRBV7-3	-	TRBJ2-7	-	TGTGCCAGCAGCTTATACTCCGGGACTCTTCTCGAGCAGTACTTC	CASSLYSGTLLEQYF
TRBV28	-	TRBJ1-5	-	TGTGCCAGCAGTTTTTCAGGGGCTGGGAATCAGCCCCAGCATTTT	CASSFSGAGNQPQHF
TRBV27	-	TRBJ2-1	TRBD1	TGTGCCAGCAGTTTTTCCAGGGGGAGAGGGAATGAGCAGTTCTTC	CASSFSRGRGNEQFF
TRBV7-2	-	TRBJ2-2	-	TGTGCCAGCAGCTTAGCAGGGGCCCAGAACACCGGGGAGCTGTTTTTT	CASSLAGAQNTGELFF
TRBV27	-	TRBJ2-5	-	TGTGCCAGCAGTAAGACGCGGGAGACCCAGTACTTC	CASSKTRETQYF
TRBV18	-	TRBJ2-5	TRBD2	TGTGCCAGCTCACCAGAAATCGGGACTAGAGAGACCCAGTACTTC	CASSPEIGTRETQYF
TRBV11-2	-	TRBJ2-3	-	TGTGCCAGCAGCAAACGGGCCACCCGCTTAACAGATACGCAGTATTTT	CASSKRATRLTDTQYF
TRBV27	-	TRBJ2-7	TRBD2	TGTGCCAGCAGGGACGACGGGGGGAGCTCCTACGAGCAGTACTTC	CASRDDGGSSYEQYF
TRBV5-1	-	TRBJ2-5	TRBD2	TGCGCCAGCAGCCTAGCGGGGTCGGAGGAGACCCAGTACTTC	CASSLAGSEETQYF
TRBV27	-	TRBJ2-4	TRBD2	TGTGCCAGCAGTTACGTGGCTAGCGGGAGGGTTCTAGCCAAAAACATTCAGTACTTC	CASSYVASGRVLAKNIQYF
TRBV10-3	-	TRBJ2-2	-	TGTGCCATCAGTGTTGGCAGGGAAGGCTTCACCGGGGAGCTGTTTTTT	CAISVGREGFTGELFF
TRBV27	-	TRBJ2-1	-	TGTGCCAGCAGTCTACGGACTTACAATGAGCAGTTCTTC	CASSLRTYNEQFF
TRBV5-1	-	TRBJ1-3	-	TGCGCCAGCAGCGGAGACAGGCCCCCTCCCACCCCGGGCGCAGGGAACACCATATATTTT	CASSGDRPPPTPGAGNTIYF
TRBV5-5	-	TRBJ1-1	-	TGTGCCAGCACCTCGACACAAACATACACTGAAGCTTTCTTT	CASTSTQTYTEAFF
TRBV20-1	-	TRBJ2-3	-	TGCAGTGCTGGGGGCACAGATACGCAGTATTTT	CSAGGTDTQYF
TRBV6-5	-	TRBJ2-5	-	TGTGCCAGCAGTTACTCCCACGCGGCAGACGAGACCCAGTACTTC	CASSYSHAADETQYF
TRBV28	-	TRBJ1-5	TRBD1	TGTGCCAGCACCGGCGACAGGGTGGGTCAGCCCCAGCATTTT	CASTGDRVGQPQHF
TRBV7-3	-	TRBJ1-2	-	TGTGCCAGCAGCTCCACGACCGAGGGTGGCTACACCTTC	CASSSTTEGGYTF
TRBV4-1	-	TRBJ2-3	-	TGCGCCAGCAGCCAAGCACACAACACAGATACGCAGTATTTT	CASSQAHNTDTQYF
TRBV18	-	TRBJ1-1	TRBD1	TGTGCCAGCTCACTACAGGGGTTGGGCACTGAAGCTTTCTTT	CASSLQGLGTEAFF